These 20 T cell receptor beta chains came from one sample sequenced in a study of graft-versus-host responses after intestinal transplantation. Sequenced by immunoSEQ multiplex PCR; TCRdb stores in-frame clones only, minus some. The table has 35,000 to 55,000 clones, 90% to 95% seen once. The sequencing used PBMCs, collected more than 750 days after a first intestinal transplant, on the day of a second. These receptors were obtained from a human patient who received an intestinal transplant, so some T cells may come from the graft donor.

The chain recombines TRBV19 with TRBJ2-1; D unclear. The CDR3 covers 15 residues. CDR1 is LNHDA and CDR2 is SQIVND in the germline V gene (reference sequence). V was trimmed by 5 bases and J by 0 bases, leaving 11 bases between them. The CDR3 reads CASSLVQSSYNEQFF. The CDR3, as DNA: TGTGCCAGTAGTCTGGTTCAGAGCTCCTACAATGAGCAGTTCTTC.

The chain joins TRBV4-1 to TRBJ1-2; D unresolved. V lost 1 base to trimming and J lost 7 bases, with 4 bases between them. Germline V lookup: CDR1 MGHRA, CDR2 YSYEKL. This CDR3 has 11 amino acids. The CDR3 loop is CASSQGSGYTF. CDR3 in DNA: TGCGCCAGCAGCCAAGGATCTGGCTACACCTTC.

The sample holds one count of this clone. This rearrangement joins TRBV6-6 to TRBJ1-1; D unresolved. The CDR3 has 15 residues. Germline assignment: CDR1 MNHNY and CDR2 SVGAGI (reference sequence). V was trimmed by 0 bases and J by 6 bases, leaving 14 bases between them. CDR3 coding DNA: TGTGCCAGCAGTTACTCTGGAGGGCCAGGAGCTGAAGCTTTCTTT. It encodes CASSYSGGPGAEAFF.

J is TRBJ1-5 and V is TRBV2; D is ambiguous. The CDR3 contains 15 residues. Trimming left V 6 bases short and J 0 bases short, with 12 bases between. Germline CDR1 is SNHLY and CDR2 is FYNNEI. For the CDR3, the DNA is TGTGCCAGCAGGGAGTTAGATTATAGCAATCAGCCCCAGCATTTT. Protein: CASRELDYSNQPQHF.

The chain is built from TRBV5-1 and TRBJ2-5; 10 nucleotides match TRBD1. This CDR3 contains 15 residues. Germline loops: CDR1 SGHRS, CDR2 YFSETQ. Unmatched junction bases numbered 5, after V lost 6 bases and J lost 0 bases. In DNA form, the CDR3 reads TGCGCCAGCATAGACAGGGGGCTTTACCAAGAGACCCAGTACTTC. Amino acid sequence: CASIDRGLYQETQYF.

This clone was seen just once. The chain links TRBV18 to TRBJ1-2; 9 nucleotides align to TRBD1. This CDR3 spans 14 amino acids. Germline V gene lookup returns CDR1 KGHSH and CDR2 LQKENI. V gave up 3 bases and J gave up 6 bases; unmatched junction bases: 5. The CDR3 is CASSPWDRVHGYTF. CDR3 in DNA: TGTGCCAGCTCACCGTGGGACAGGGTCCATGGCTACACCTTC.

The chain couples TRBV6-1 to TRBJ1-3; no clear D. V dropped 1 base and J dropped 0 bases, with 7 bases sitting between them. Germline CDR1 and CDR2: MNHNS and SASEGT. The CDR3 loop spans 15 amino acids. In DNA, the CDR3 is TGTGCCAGCAGTGAAGGGTTAGGCTCTGGAAACACCATATATTTT. It codes for CASSEGLGSGNTIYF.

This chain joins TRBV7-6 and TRBJ1-2; D is ambiguous. The CDR3 runs to 14 residues. Germline-derived CDR1 and CDR2 are SGHVS and FNYEAQ. V was cut by 5 bases and J by 4 bases, with 14 bases left in between. The CDR3 is CASSPLTTTYGYTF. In DNA, the CDR3 is TGTGCCAGCAGCCCCCTAACAACTACCTATGGCTACACCTTC.

V and J are TRBV18 and TRBJ2-7; a possible D gene is TRBD1 (6 bases). CDR3 length equals 15 residues. Per germline, CDR1 KGHSH and CDR2 LQKENI. V gave up 0 bases and J gave up 4 bases, with 13 bases separating them. CDR3 in DNA: TGTGCCAGCTCACCACCGAGCAGGGGCGAGTACGAGCAGTACTTC. Translating it yields CASSPPSRGEYEQYF. Looking up the rest from reference TRBV18 and TRBJ2-7 gives the full variable domain: NAGVMQNPRHLVRRRGQEARLRCSPMKGHSHVYWYRQLPEEGLKFMVYLQKENIIDESGMPKERFSAEFPKEGPSILRIQQVVRGDSAAYFCASSPPSRGEYEQYFGPGTRLTVT.

The chain links TRBV6-1 to TRBJ1-4; 7 bases are shared with TRBD1. The CDR3 sequence is 15 residues long. Germline V gene sequence: CDR1 MNHNS, CDR2 SASEGT. V trimming: 6 bases; J trimming: 8 bases; junction bases outside the gene matches: 12. The CDR3 protein is CASRVTGVAVEKLFF. CDR3 sequence (DNA): TGTGCCAGCAGGGTTACAGGGGTCGCGGTCGAAAAACTGTTTTTT.

This chain links TRBV29-1 with TRBJ2-5, with no clear D. Germline values: CDR1 SQVTM, CDR2 ANQGSEA. The germline V and J ends were trimmed by 4 bases and 5 bases, with 17 bases remaining between them. CDR3 size: 14 residues. The CDR3 nucleotides are TGCAGCGTTGTGGTTATTGGTGGTTGGGAGACCCAGTACTTC. Protein product: CSVVVIGGWETQYF.

The J gene is TRBJ2-1, the V gene TRBV7-3; D is uncertain. Per germline, CDR1 SGHTA and CDR2 FQGTGA. CDR3 length: 14 amino acids. With 8 bases removed from V and 7 bases from J, the gap between germline ends came to 18 bases. The CDR3 loop is CASSPASVSNEQFF. DNA for the CDR3: TGTGCCAGCTCCCCGGCTAGTGTTAGTAATGAGCAGTTCTTC.

The chain employs TRBV11-2 and TRBJ2-7, with 10 bases aligning to TRBD1. The CDR3 runs to 13 residues. The ends lost 5 bases at V and 6 bases at J; junction bases unmatched: 4. Germline loops: CDR1 SGHAT, CDR2 FQNNGV. CDR3 bases: TGTGCCAGCAGCAGGACAGGGGGACGCGAGCAGTACTTC. It codes for CASSRTGGREQYF. Based on the CDR3 plus reference TRBV11-2 and TRBJ2-7, the full variable domain is EAGVAQSPRYKIIEKRQSVAFWCNPISGHATLYWYQQILGQGPKLLIQFQNNGVVDDSQLPKDRFSAERLKGVDSTLKIQPAKLEDSAVYLCASSRTGGREQYFGPGTRLTVT.

The chain uses TRBV27 and TRBJ2-1, with 14 bases identical to TRBD2. From germline, CDR1 is MNHEY and CDR2 SMNVEV (reference sequence). The V segment lost 5 bases and the J segment 0 bases; nucleotides outside the gene matches: 9. The CDR3 covers 19 residues. The chain's CDR3 is CASSRWGLAGVSSYNEQFF. Written as DNA, the CDR3 is TGTGCCAGCAGTAGGTGGGGACTAGCGGGAGTAAGCTCCTACAATGAGCAGTTCTTC.

This sequence joins TRBV19 and TRBJ1-6, with 9 bases lining up with TRBD1. Germline CDR1 LNHDA, CDR2 SQIVND (reference sequence). CDR3 size: 14 residues. The V segment lost 5 bases and the J segment 10 bases; nucleotides outside the gene matches: 6. The CDR3: CASSQQGAESPLHF. The CDR3, as DNA: TGTGCCAGTAGTCAACAGGGGGCGGAATCACCCCTCCACTTT.

The rearrangement joins TRBV5-6 to TRBJ2-3; D is unresolved. Germline CDR1 reads SGHDT; CDR2 reads YYEEEE. The CDR3 is 14 residues long. V lost 0 bases and J lost 0, with 5 bases in between. CDR3 protein: CASSLGLSTDTQYF. CDR3 bases: TGTGCCAGCAGCTTGGGTCTTAGCACAGATACGCAGTATTTT.

The chain carries TRBV6-6 and TRBJ2-3, with D perhaps TRBD1 (6 bases). The CDR3 runs to 13 residues. The germline CDR1 and CDR2 sequences are MNHNY and SVGAGI (reference sequence). The germline V and J ends were trimmed by 5 bases and 2 bases, with 8 bases remaining between them. CDR3 sequence (DNA): TGTGCCAGCAGTAGGGACATCACAGATACGCAGTATTTT. Translation: CASSRDITDTQYF.

The chain joins TRBV9 to TRBJ2-4, with D possibly being TRBD1 (5 bases). The CDR3 runs 16 residues. CDR1 is SGDLS and CDR2 is YYNGEE in the germline V gene. Trimming pared 3 bases from V and 6 bases from J, leaving 19 bases between. CDR3 nucleotides: TGTGCCAGCAGCGAGGGTAGTCCGACAGTTTCAAACATTCAGTACTTC. This sequence encodes CASSEGSPTVSNIQYF.

This clone was seen a single time. This chain connects TRBV27 to TRBJ2-5; D is perhaps TRBD1 (6 bases). Judging by the DNA end, TRBJ2-7 fits better; the J call may be wrong. This CDR3 has 14 residues. Per the germline V gene, CDR1 is MNHEY and CDR2 is SMNVEV (reference sequence). The CDR3 is CASSLSGDTYEQYF. The CDR3 DNA sequence: TGTGCCAGCAGTTTATCTGGGGACACCTACGAGCAGTACTTC.

This chain connects TRBV4-2 to TRBJ2-7; D is undetermined. This CDR3 spans 14 amino acids. V lost 2 bases and J lost 0, with 8 bases in between. Germline V gene sequence: CDR1 LGHNA, CDR2 YNFKEQ. CDR3 coding DNA: TGTGCCAGCAGCCAACCTGATAACTCCTACGAGCAGTACTTC. Encoded protein: CASSQPDNSYEQYF.